This T cell receptor beta chain originates from a study of beta chain features in type 1 diabetes. Turning to the study itself: No age, gender or cell yield differences were seen between patients and healthy donors. Study-level results: A greater similarity of naive, central memory and Treg TCRB repertoires was seen among patients than among healthy donors. In patients and controls equally, PCR might favor templates that are shorter. Among patients with Type 1 diabetes, TCRB CDR3s were moderately but significantly shorter in every one of the four CD4+ subsets.

Worth noting for this clone: The antigen is not known.

V lost 5 bases to trimming and J lost 1 base, with 11 bases between them. Germline assignment: CDR1 GTSNPN and CDR2 SVGIG (reference sequence). The CDR3 runs 13 residues. The sequenced template was cDNA made from the entire isolated RNA. This table comes from immunoSEQ multiplex PCR, and its TCRdb copy is limited to in-frame clones, with some not included. The sample lists some 640,000 clones; over 11% were seen once. The receptor was isolated from a man aged 18 to 29 with type 1 diabetes. The specimen sequenced was naive CD4+ T cells from blood. This chain connects TRBV30 to TRBJ1-1; D not resolved. The CDR3 is CAWVRTENTEAFF. The CDR3 DNA is TGTGCCTGGGTACGCACAGAGAACACTGAAGCTTTCTTT.